The entry that follows covers one T cell receptor beta chain sequence. Its matching antigen is unknown. The data are from a study of T cell repertoires in cytomegalovirus infection. Turning to the study itself: Both recently identified HLA-C-restricted and well-studied HLA-B-restricted CMV epitopes were used in the study.

Between the trimmed V and J ends, which lost 5 bases and 0 bases, there was a span of 4 bases. Germline CDR1 reads SQVTM; CDR2 reads ANQGSEA. CDR3 length: 12 amino acids. Study-level results: CMV carriers having the relevant HLA were flagged by cumulative public TCR beta family frequency. Ex vivo responses were dominated by HLA-C-restricted CMV-specific TCR beta clonotypes.

Via MiXCR, TCRdb re-called the reads, giving one row per CDR3 protein. The table has hundreds of thousands of distinct CDR3 sequences, approximately 33% seen once. This specimen consisted of cultured CD8+ T cells from PBMCs, obtained from culture after CMV antigen stimulation. This sequence joins TRBV29-1 and TRBJ2-2; D remains unclear. The sequence derives from a human donor in good health (CMV status not recorded). Some clones in this sample may be carry-over from other donors' samples. This chain's CDR3 is CSVPANTGELFF. CDR3 DNA sequence: TGCAGCGTTCCAGCGAACACCGGGGAGCTGTTTTTT.